These 21 T cell receptor beta chains originate from one sample sequenced in a study of T-cell memory formation after mild COVID-19. A single record per CDR3 protein comes from TCRdb applying MiXCR to the 5' RACE reads. Among about 560,000 distinct CDR3 sequences listed, roughly 17% were seen once. Material: PBMCs or a T cell subset sorted from them (not recorded which). The receptors were gathered from an adult woman who had mild COVID-19 (a few samples of this study predate the infection). Cell type and time point are not known.

This clonotype was observed a few times. This chain links TRBV24-1 with TRBJ2-1; TRBD2 aligns across 9 bases. Germline loops: CDR1 KGHDR, CDR2 SFDVKD. The CDR3 is made up of 13 amino acids. V trimming: 5 bases; J trimming: 7 bases; junction bases outside the gene matches: 2. The CDR3 DNA reads as TGTGCCACCAGTGGAGGACTAGCGAATGAGCAGTTCTTC. As protein: CATSGGLANEQFF.

This sequence joins TRBV29-1 and TRBJ1-2; the D is unclear. The CDR3 loop spans 15 amino acids. Germline CDR1 and CDR2: SQVTM and ANQGSEA. V was trimmed by 3 bases and J by 4 bases, leaving 18 bases between them. The CDR3 is CSVEYPKNLVYGYTF. The CDR3 nucleotides are TGCAGCGTTGAGTATCCGAAGAATTTGGTCTATGGCTACACCTTC.

In its sample, this clonotype was seen a few times. The gene calls are TRBV25-1 and TRBJ2-7, with D possibly matching TRBD1 (6 bases). Trimming left V 1 base short and J 4 bases short, with 11 bases between. Germline V gene lookup returns CDR1 MGHDK and CDR2 SYGVNS. This CDR3 spans 14 amino acids. This CDR3 is CASSESGTIYEQYF. As DNA, the CDR3 is TGTGCCAGCAGTGAATCCGGGACAATTTACGAGCAGTACTTC.

This clonotype appeared a few times. This rearrangement joins TRBV6-2 or TRBV6-3 to TRBJ2-3; perhaps D is TRBD1 or TRBD2 (6 bases each). The CDR3 extends over 16 amino acids. Trimming pared 4 bases from V and 1 base from J, leaving 15 bases between. CDR1 is MNHEY, CDR2 SVGEGT, per germline. The CDR3 sequence: CASSSFGGHRTDTQYF. Here the CDR3 DNA reads TGTGCCAGCAGTTCCTTCGGGGGACACCGCACAGATACGCAGTATTTT.

This clonotype was recorded many times. The chain recombines TRBV29-1 with TRBJ2-7; D might be TRBD1 (5 bases). Germline lookup yields CDR1 SQVTM and CDR2 ANQGSEA. V shed 4 bases and J shed 1 base, with 8 bases lying between them. This CDR3 comprises 12 residues. The CDR3 loop reads CSVAPGSYEQYF. The CDR3 DNA sequence: TGCAGCGTTGCCCCAGGGTCCTACGAGCAGTACTTC.

The gene calls are TRBV29-1 and TRBJ1-2; unclear D gene. The CDR3 totals 13 residues. Germline loops: CDR1 SQVTM, CDR2 ANQGSEA. V gave up 4 bases and J gave up 0 bases, with 9 bases separating them. CDR3 protein: CSVGRPANYGYTF. CDR3 coding DNA: TGCAGCGTTGGGAGGCCAGCTAACTATGGCTACACCTTC.

The rearrangement joins TRBV27 to TRBJ1-2; D is ambiguous. Germline V gene lookup returns CDR1 MNHEY and CDR2 SMNVEV (reference sequence). The CDR3 sequence is 13 residues long. V shed 5 bases and J shed 4 bases, with 11 bases lying between them. The CDR3 protein is CASSVGGSYGYTF. CDR3 DNA: TGTGCCAGCAGTGTTGGCGGAAGCTATGGCTACACCTTC.

This clonotype turned up a few times. This rearrangement joins TRBV4-1 to TRBJ1-5; D not certain. CDR1 MGHRA and CDR2 YSYEKL come from the germline V gene. V was pared by 1 base and J by 2 bases, with 9 bases between. The length of the CDR3 is 15 residues. CDR3 sequence: CASSQGPVGNQPQHF. CDR3 DNA sequence: TGCGCCAGCAGCCAAGGCCCGGTGGGCAATCAGCCCCAGCATTTT.

The chain combines TRBV29-1 with TRBJ1-2; D possibly corresponds to TRBD1 (5 bases). CDR1 SQVTM and CDR2 ANQGSEA come from the germline V gene. V was cut by 8 bases and J by 8 bases, with 15 bases left in between. The CDR3 is 11 residues long. This CDR3 reads CSSRGAIGYTF. Here the CDR3 DNA reads TGCAGCTCTAGGGGTGCGATAGGCTACACCTTC.

This clonotype was seen more than once but under ten times. The V and J genes are TRBV9 and TRBJ2-7; TRBD1 might be the D (5 bases). Germline assignment: CDR1 SGDLS and CDR2 YYNGEE. This CDR3 is 16 amino acids long. V gave up 3 bases and J gave up 6 bases, with 22 bases separating them. DNA of the CDR3: TGTGCCAGCAGCGCGGACCTCAGGGTTCGGAAAGCCGAGCAGTACTTC. Translation: CASSADLRVRKAEQYF.

This chain connects TRBV7-8 to TRBJ1-1; unclear D gene. Germline CDR1 reads SGHVS; CDR2 reads FQNEAQ. V lost 5 bases and J 3 bases, leaving 16 bases between the germline ends. CDR3 length: 15 amino acids. Here the CDR3 reads CASSPHLDGDTEAFF. CDR3 sequence (DNA): TGTGCCAGCAGCCCACATCTAGACGGAGACACTGAAGCTTTCTTT.

This clonotype has just a few counts. The V call is TRBV18, the J call TRBJ1-4; TRBD1 might be the D (6 bases). The CDR3 covers 14 residues. CDR1 and CDR2 (germline): KGHSH, LQKENI. V lost 4 bases to trimming and J lost 5 bases, with 11 bases between them. For the CDR3, the DNA is TGTGCCAGCTCACTATCAGGGGTGAATGAAAAACTGTTTTTT. Protein: CASSLSGVNEKLFF.

This clonotype has just a few counts. This sequence joins TRBV6-1 and TRBJ1-2; D is perhaps TRBD1 (5 bases). CDR3 size: 16 residues. V was shortened by 2 bases and J by 1 base, with 14 bases between the two germline ends. CDR1 and CDR2 (germline): MNHNS, SASEGT. The CDR3 coding sequence is TGTGCCAGCAGTGAATGGACCGGGGGTGGTAACTATGGCTACACCTTC. Amino acids: CASSEWTGGGNYGYTF.

In this sample, this clonotype turned up a few times. The CDR3 is CASSSGQGLMNTEAFF. In DNA, the CDR3 is TGCGCCAGCAGCTCCGGACAGGGACTCATGAACACTGAAGCTTTCTTT. This chain connects TRBV5-1 to TRBJ1-1; TRBD1 aligns across 8 bases. The V segment lost 3 bases and the J segment 0 bases; nucleotides outside the gene matches: 7. CDR1 and CDR2 from the germline V gene are SGHRS and YFSETQ. The CDR3 extends over 16 amino acids.

This chain links TRBV3-1 with TRBJ1-2; D call uncertain. Trimming removed 4 bases from V and 2 bases from J, with 8 bases in between. CDR1 is LGHDT and CDR2 is YNNKEL in the germline V gene (reference sequence). The CDR3 runs 13 residues. As DNA, the CDR3 is TGTGCCAGCAGCCCTGCGACAAACTATGGCTACACCTTC. Protein sequence: CASSPATNYGYTF.

The V gene is TRBV12-3 or TRBV12-4, the J gene TRBJ2-1; 11 bases are shared with TRBD1. The junction had 3 bases not matched to a gene; V was cut back by 5 bases and J by 9 bases. The CDR3 length is 13 residues. This CDR3 reads CASSRDRGFEQFF. The CDR3 coding sequence is TGTGCCAGCAGTCGGGACAGGGGGTTTGAGCAGTTCTTC.

Only a few counts were recorded for this clonotype. CDR3 sequence reads: CASSLSGRAGNEQFF. CDR3 DNA sequence: TGTGCCAGCAGCCTTAGCGGGAGGGCCGGAAATGAGCAGTTCTTC. The chain uses TRBV7-2 and TRBJ2-1; TRBD2 aligns across 11 bases. From germline, CDR1 is SGHTA and CDR2 FQGNSA. The CDR3 is 15 amino acids. J lost 7 bases, V lost 5 bases, and 7 bases had no gene match.

This clonotype has ten or more counts. V gene TRBV6-1 combines with J gene TRBJ1-1, with a weak D call TRBD1 (5 bases). The CDR3 consists of 15 residues. Between the trimmed V and J ends, which lost 6 bases and 3 bases, there was a span of 17 bases. Germline CDR1 and CDR2: MNHNS and SASEGT. CDR3: CASRRQPGGDTEAFF. In DNA form, the CDR3 reads TGTGCCAGCAGGAGGCAGCCTGGGGGGGACACTGAAGCTTTCTTT.

The chain joins TRBV10-3 to TRBJ2-4; the D gene could be TRBD1 or TRBD2 (5 bases each). The CDR3 is 13 residues long. The germline V and J ends were trimmed by 0 bases and 15 bases, with 15 bases remaining between them. Germline CDR1 and CDR2: ENHRY and SYGVKD. CDR3 DNA: TGTGCCATCAGTGAGTCGACGGGGACCGGGGCGTACTTC. Its translation is CAISESTGTGAYF.

This chain joins TRBV5-4 and TRBJ2-3, with TRBD2 matching 13 bases. Germline trimming cut 0 bases from V and 1 base from J; bases unmatched to any gene: 5. Germline CDR1 SGHNT, CDR2 YYREEE (reference sequence). This CDR3 comprises 18 residues. The CDR3 is CASSLEGLAGWGTDTQYF. The DNA for the CDR3 is TGTGCCAGCAGCTTGGAGGGACTAGCGGGGTGGGGCACAGATACGCAGTATTTT.

This clonotype was detected a few times. The CDR3 loop is CSARVQGPAEAFF. Here the CDR3 DNA reads TGCAGTGCTAGAGTTCAGGGTCCCGCTGAAGCTTTCTTT. The chain couples TRBV20-1 to TRBJ1-1, with D possibly matching TRBD1 (5 bases). Germline V gene sequence: CDR1 DFQATT, CDR2 SNEGSKA (reference sequence). This CDR3 is built from 13 residues. V dropped 1 base and J dropped 6 bases, with 12 bases sitting between them.